This T cell receptor beta chain was profiled in a study of regulatory T cells in long-lasting Graves disease. For TCR beta, libraries came from iRepertoire HTBI primers and Arm-PCR of CDR3 regions. One entry per CDR3 protein, called by TCRdb with MiXCR from the multiplex PCR reads. Of 400,000 to 500,000 distinct CDR3 sequences listed, under 15% are singletons. Indicated time point: newly diagnosed GD, antithyroid drugs for less than 3 months. There was RNA extracted from PBMCs, and the TCR library was made from it. The CDR3 totals 12 residues. Germline trimming cut 4 bases from V and 5 bases from J; bases unmatched to any gene: 5. CDR1 and CDR2 from the germline V gene are SQVTM and ANQGSEA. The data also belong to a second study, concerning T cells in Graves' hyperthyroidism and ophthalmopathy.

This receptor was obtained from a woman aged 30 to 39 with Graves disease. The V gene is TRBV29-1, the J gene TRBJ2-7; 7 bases agree with TRBD2. Sequenced material: peripheral blood mononuclear cells (PBMCs), taken at new diagnosis, from a patient treated with antithyroid drugs. The CDR3 here is CSVGGGGDEQYF. Written as DNA, the CDR3 is TGCAGCGTTGGGGGGGGGGGTGACGAGCAGTACTTC.